This T cell receptor (beta chain) was observed in a study of cytomegalovirus exposure and HLA in healthy donors. Study-level results: While the bulk of TCR sequences proved rare, some public TCRs turned up in many donors. Using the classifier, cytomegalovirus status was reportedly diagnosed with high specificity and sensitivity.

Remarks on this clone: Its antigen remains unidentified.

The donors were members of the roughly 120-subject validation cohort (separate from the roughly 700-subject first cohort). CDR1 SGHNT and CDR2 YYREEE come from the germline V gene (reference sequence). The CDR3 loop spans 14 amino acids. V trimming: 4 bases; J trimming: 3 bases; junction bases outside the gene matches: 0. Produced via immunoSEQ multiplex PCR; TCRdb's table is partial and in-frame only. The table shows under 200,000 clones, with nearly 90% occurring only once. The clonotype was recovered from a man younger than 35 in good health and CMV-seropositive. The source material was PBMCs. J is TRBJ2-3 and V is TRBV5-4, with TRBD2 identical over 12 bases. The CDR3 loop is CASSGTSGTDTQYF. CDR3 DNA sequence: TGTGCCAGCAGCGGGACTAGCGGGACAGATACGCAGTATTTT.